This T cell receptor beta chain was captured in a study of cytomegalovirus exposure and HLA in healthy donors. Study overall: One earlier analysis, a look at about 179 million T cells, found roughly 110 million unique TCR beta sequences.

The germline V gene has CDR1 GTSNPN and CDR2 SVGIG (reference sequence). The CDR3 runs 11 residues. Broader study findings: Excluded: some indistinguishable V segments such as TRBV6-2 and TRBV6-3. A previous analysis found most TCR beta V segments productive roughly 90% or roughly 30% of the time.

Concerning this clone itself: Its antigen is as yet unknown.

Use of 60 Vbeta and 13 Jbeta primers characterized the PCR. The protocol was immunoSEQ multiplex PCR, while the TCRdb copy is restricted to in-frame clones and leaves out a portion. Found here are 150,000 to 200,000 clones, around 76% of them singletons; the top ten hold roughly 1.6%. The chain links TRBV30 to TRBJ1-2; D unclear. The sequence was collected from a girl aged 5 to 17 in good health and CMV-seropositive. The sequencing sample was made of PBMCs. In DNA, the CDR3 is TGTGCTTGGTCTGAGGCATATGGCTACACCTTC. Amino acids: CAWSEAYGYTF. Looking up the rest from reference TRBV30 and TRBJ1-2 gives the full variable domain: SQTIHQWPATLVQPVGSPLSLECTVEGTSNPNLYWYRQAAGRGLQLLFYSVGIGQISSEVPQNLSASRPQDRQFILSSKKLLLSDSGFYLCAWSEAYGYTFGSGTRLTVV.